This T cell receptor (beta chain) was documented in a study of blood T cells in healthy people across ages. Then a second PCR, running roughly 7 to 12 cycles, was carried out with a sample-barcoded 5' primer and a J-beta primer mix. In TCRdb, the 5' RACE reads were re-called with MiXCR into one record per CDR3 protein. The sample includes roughly 1 million distinct CDR3 sequences, 25% of them seen just once. Study-wide results and limits: A roughly linear fall in TCR beta diversity per million T cells was seen with increasing age.

At least ten counts were recorded for this clonotype. Its cognate antigen is unknown. The CDR3 covers 13 residues. Germline CDR1 DFQATT, CDR2 SNEGSKA (reference sequence). Trimming took 2 bases from V and 0 from J, leaving 6 bases between them. Another study also made use of these data, one on T cells of mothers and their children. From that study: Three healthy Caucasian mothers, along with their six children, served as the donors. For each mother, over 8 million TCR beta CDR3 reads were obtained, and for each child, 2.5 million to 3 million. Detection of persistent microchimeric T cell clones did not occur.

The sequence was collected from a girl aged 2 to 9 in good health. J is TRBJ2-3 and V is TRBV20-1; D perhaps matches TRBD2 (5 bases). Material for sequencing was blood. Here the CDR3 DNA reads TGCAGTGCTAGACTAGCTAGCACAGATACGCAGTATTTT. Amino acid sequence: CSARLASTDTQYF.